This TCR beta chain was profiled in a study of human T cells and chemical hapten exposure. Whole-study findings and limits: Expanded TCRs created a significantly greater count of big CDR3 similarity clusters than controls did. Patch test score showed a positive correlation with PT1 expanded TCR counts.

This clonotype was observed many times. Its antigen is not known. Time point described: patch test 1, 2 weeks after DPC sensitization. Documented treatment: therapeutic diphenylcyclopropenone sensitization with weekly scalp DPC. Researchers extracted total RNA from unfractionated whole blood. CDR3 size: 15 residues. The trim removed 3 bases at V and 1 base at J, leaving 6 bases unmatched. Per the germline V gene, CDR1 is ENHRY and CDR2 is SYGVKD. TCRdb ran MiXCR on the RACE reads and lists one entry per CDR3 protein. The table lists about 340,000 distinct CDR3 sequences, approximately 6.3% of them singletons.

The sample here was whole blood, taken in connection with sensitization to the hapten diphenylcyclopropenone (DPC). This receptor was taken from a woman aged 18-30 years with alopecia areata. Some clones in this sample may be carry-over from other donors' samples. V gene TRBV10-3 combines with J gene TRBJ2-7; 7 bases map to TRBD2. The CDR3 protein is CAISDGASGSYEQYF. CDR3 nucleotides: TGTGCCATCAGTGATGGGGCTAGCGGATCCTACGAGCAGTACTTC.